The T cell receptor beta chain described here comes from a study of CD8+ T cells in alopecia areata. V was cut by 3 bases and J by 0 bases, with 5 bases left in between. In germline, CDR1 is SNHLY, CDR2 FYNNEI. This CDR3 has 13 residues. Stated treatment: oral pan-JAK inhibitor, 5-10 mg twice daily. Peripheral blood samples and lesional scalp punch biopsies were obtained from alopecia areata patients. The sequencing template was cDNA reverse transcribed from extracted RNA. Sequencing used immunoSEQ multiplex PCR; TCRdb keeps in-frame clones, though not all of them. The sample holds about 110,000 clones, 56% seen once.

This material consisted of CD4+ T cells sorted from blood, taken at week 24, from a patient treated with tofacitinib. The chain uses TRBV2 and TRBJ1-2; no firm D call. The receptor was isolated from a human donor with alopecia areata. The CDR3 nucleotides are TGTGCCAGCAGTGATCGGTCTAACTATGGCTACACCTTC. Its translation: CASSDRSNYGYTF.